The rows below give T cell receptor beta chains drawn from one sample of a study of CD8 T cells in ankylosing spondylitis. TCRdb reprocessed the 5' RACE reads via MiXCR and lists one record per CDR3 protein. The table has about 330,000 distinct CDR3 sequences, approximately 8% seen once; the top ten hold about 14%. The sample taken for sequencing was blood, either unsorted or a sorted T cell fraction (not recorded which). These receptor sequences come from a male donor with ankylosing spondylitis. CDR3s include the opening cysteine and the closing phenylalanine or tryptophan. The D gene is left open where the match is weak. Expanded clones get a size class; other rows say once, few or many, or leave the size out.

j_gene,v_gene,d_gene,abundance,CDR3nt,CDR3aa
TRBJ1-2,TRBV29-1,TRBD1,many,TGCAGCGTTGATTCAGGGGGCTCTGGCTACACCTTC,CSVDSGGSGYTF
TRBJ1-1,TRBV5-1,.,many,TGCGCCAGCAGCCAGTTCGGCCCGAACACTGAAGCTTTCTTT,CASSQFGPNTEAFF
TRBJ2-2,TRBV6-6,.,few,TGTGCCAGCAGTCGGGACGTCGGGGAGCTGTTTTTT,CASSRDVGELFF
TRBJ1-5,TRBV12-3/TRBV12-4,.,few,TGTGCCAGCAGTTTACTTGGGGATAGCAATCAGCCCCAGCATTTT,CASSLLGDSNQPQHF
TRBJ1-5,TRBV6-2/TRBV6-3,.,few,TGTGCCAGCAGTAGTCAACTTTGGGATCAGCCCCAGCATTTT,CASSSQLWDQPQHF
TRBJ2-1,TRBV14,.,many,TGTGCCAGCAGCCAGATCAGGCCGCGATTTGACAATGAGCAGTTCTTC,CASSQIRPRFDNEQFF
TRBJ2-7,TRBV11-2,.,many,TGTGCCAGCAGCCTTCAACGGGACACATCCTACGAGCAGTACTTC,CASSLQRDTSYEQYF
TRBJ1-5,TRBV2,.,few,TGTGCCAGCAGTGATAATCAGCCCCAGCATTTT,CASSDNQPQHF
TRBJ2-7,TRBV4-1,TRBD1,few,TGCGCCAGCAGCCTTACGACCGGGACAGGGTGGGAGCAGTACTTC,CASSLTTGTGWEQYF
TRBJ2-1,TRBV19,.,.,TGTGCCAGTAGTGCCCGGCGGAGGGCTTCCTACAATGAGCAGTTCTTC,CASSARRRASYNEQFF
TRBJ2-5,TRBV9,TRBD2,.,TGTGCCAGCAGCGTCGGACTAGCGGGAGAAGGAGAGACCCAGTACTTC,CASSVGLAGEGETQYF
TRBJ2-3,TRBV28,.,.,TGTGCCAGCAGTTTGATGCAGGGCCCAGATACGCAGTATTTT,CASSLMQGPDTQYF
TRBJ2-1,TRBV2,.,.,TGTGCCAGCATCCACCCCGGGACCGCAGTCGATGAGCAGTTCTTC,CASIHPGTAVDEQFF
TRBJ1-5,TRBV6-1,TRBD1,many,TGTGCCAGCAGTGAACACCGGGACAGGGGGAACAATCAGCCCCAGCATTTT,CASSEHRDRGNNQPQHF
TRBJ2-3,TRBV10-2,.,few,TGCGCCAGCCGGGGGGCTGGCACAGATACGCAGTATTTT,CASRGAGTDTQYF
TRBJ2-7,TRBV7-9,.,.,TGTGCCAGCAGCCTTCCGGTGAGCGCATCGTTTAGAGAGCAGTACTTC,CASSLPVSASFREQYF
TRBJ1-1,TRBV5-1,TRBD1,many,TGCGCCAGCAGCAACGGACAGGGGAGGATGCTATCTGAAGCTTTCTTT,CASSNGQGRMLSEAFF
TRBJ1-5,TRBV25-1,TRBD1,.,TGTGCCAGCAGTGGCGGGACAGGGTATCAGCCCCAGCATTTT,CASSGGTGYQPQHF
TRBJ2-2,TRBV6-1,TRBD1,.,TGTGCCAACCGCAAGGGGACAGGGGACACCGGGGAGCTGTTTTTT,CANRKGTGDTGELFF
TRBJ2-5,TRBV27,.,few,TGTGCCAGCAGCTCCGCGTCCAACAGCGATGAGACCCAGTACTTC,CASSSASNSDETQYF
TRBJ2-5,TRBV20-1,.,.,TGCAGTGCGGGGGGCGAGCGGCACGGCGGGACCCAGTACTTC,CSAGGERHGGTQYF
TRBJ2-5,TRBV7-9,.,few,TGTGCCAGCAGCGGGGCTAGCGTGTCGTACTTC,CASSGASVSYF
TRBJ1-1,TRBV10-2,.,.,TGCAGTCTTGGGGGAGTGAACACTGAAGCTTTCTTT,CSLGGVNTEAFF
TRBJ2-3,TRBV20-1,TRBD1,few,TGCAGTGCTTACGGGACAGCCCCCACAGATACGCAGTATTTT,CSAYGTAPTDTQYF
TRBJ2-1,TRBV5-1,TRBD2,many,TGCGCCAGCAGCTTGACTAGCGCTAGCAATGAGCAGTTCTTC,CASSLTSASNEQFF
TRBJ2-3,TRBV12-3/TRBV12-4,TRBD2,many,TGTGCCAGCAGTTTCGGTTCCCTCCTAGCGGGCGGCACAGATACGCAGTATTTT,CASSFGSLLAGGTDTQYF
TRBJ2-1,TRBV11-2,TRBD2,.,TGTGCCAGCAGCTCTGACGGGCTAGCGGGAAGTACTGAGTTCTTC,CASSSDGLAGSTEFF
TRBJ2-1,TRBV12-3/TRBV12-4,TRBD2,few,TGTGCCAGCTCTAGCGGGATAAGTCGGTCCTACAATGAGCAGTTCTTC,CASSSGISRSYNEQFF
TRBJ2-1,TRBV5-1,.,few,TGCGCCAGCAGCTTGGCCGAGGAGAACAATGAGCAGTTCTTC,CASSLAEENNEQFF
TRBJ2-2,TRBV2,TRBD2,few,TGTGCCAGCAGGGGACTAGCGGATAACACCGGGGAGCTGTTTTTT,CASRGLADNTGELFF
TRBJ2-1,TRBV5-1,.,many,TGCGCCAGCAGCTTTGGAGTGGCTAGCACATACAATGAGCAGTTCTTC,CASSFGVASTYNEQFF